This T cell receptor (beta chain) was sequenced in a study of blood T cell repertoires in COVID-19. The wider study: Material from acute and convalescent COVID-19 was sourced from the United States, Italy and Spain. The cDNA or gDNA used as material had been derived from T cells, B-cell-depleted T cells, or PBMCs.

Under the authors' procedure: Nucleated cell number was recorded as an estimate derived from reference gene primer amplification. The method was immunoSEQ multiplex PCR; TCRdb's version includes in-frame clones alone and lacks a portion of them. That table gives V, J and clone size, and the DNA gave D and trimming. In the table there are tens of thousands of clones, 90% of which are singletons. V was clipped by 7 bases and J by 0 bases, with 18 bases between them. The length of the CDR3 is 16 residues. Germline V CDR1 and CDR2: SGHRS, YFSETQ. This clonotype was sampled from a man aged 35-49 years with acute or convalescent COVID-19. The sequencing sample was made of peripheral blood. The V call is TRBV5-1, the J call TRBJ2-3; D might be TRBD1 (6 bases). The CDR3 DNA follows: TGCGCCAGCTGCATAACCGGGACAACTAGCACAGATACGCAGTATTTT. Protein: CASCITGTTSTDTQYF.